This TCR beta chain came from a study of T cells after yellow fever vaccination. TCRdb re-called the 5' RACE reads through MiXCR, storing one row per CDR3 protein. The sample includes more than 300,000 distinct CDR3 sequences, around 7.3% of them seen just once. The germline gives CDR1 SGHRS, CDR2 YFSETQ. This CDR3 has 16 amino acids. The V segment lost 3 bases and the J segment 4 bases; nucleotides outside the gene matches: 12. The chain uses TRBV5-1 and TRBJ2-7, with TRBD1 matching over 8 bases. This specimen was PBMCs, taken around 45 days after the first yellow fever vaccination. The clonotype originates from a man between 18 and 29 years old who received the YFV17D yellow fever vaccine. The CDR3 loop reads CASSSRTGLGFYEQYF. The DNA for the CDR3 is TGCGCCAGCAGCTCAAGGACAGGGCTCGGGTTTTACGAGCAGTACTTC. Based on the CDR3 plus reference TRBV5-1 and TRBJ2-7, the full variable domain is KAGVTQTPRYLIKTRGQQVTLSCSPISGHRSVSWYQQTPGQGLQFLFEYFSETQRNKGNFPGRFSGRQFSNSRSEMNVSTLELGDSALYLCASSSRTGLGFYEQYFGPGTRLTVT.